This entry lists 13 T cell receptor beta chains sequenced from one sample in a study of cytomegalovirus exposure and HLA in healthy donors. Vbeta (60) and Jbeta (13) primers were used in the PCR. Method: immunoSEQ multiplex PCR; TCRdb's copy keeps in-frame clones and lacks some. Of around 140,000 clones in the sample, approximately 87% were seen once. Sequenced material: PBMCs. The receptors originated from a man in his forties in good health and CMV-seronegative.

This clone was counted between two and nine times. The V and J genes are TRBV10-3 and TRBJ2-1, with 7 bases lining up with TRBD2. V was clipped by 3 bases and J by 1 base; unmatched bases: 9. This CDR3 region has 17 residues. The germline gives CDR1 ENHRY, CDR2 SYGVKD. Written as DNA, the CDR3 is TGTGCCATCAGTGATCCTAGCGGAGCCTCATCCTACAATGAGCAGTTCTTC. Residues: CAISDPSGASSYNEQFF.

This clone was observed a single time. This chain joins TRBV13 and TRBJ1-3, with D unclear. V was pared by 3 bases and J by 1 base, with 7 bases between. The V gene's germline CDR1 is PRHDT and CDR2 FYEKMQ (reference sequence). The CDR3 contains 14 residues. This chain's CDR3 is CASSLASSGNTIYF. The CDR3 DNA reads as TGTGCCAGCAGCTTGGCTAGTTCTGGAAACACCATATATTTT.

The rearrangement links TRBV18 to TRBJ1-2; the D is unclear. Trimming shortened V by 0 bases and J by 6 bases, and 5 bases separated the two germline ends. CDR1 is KGHSH, CDR2 LQKENI, per germline. This CDR3 region has 12 residues. The CDR3 bases are TGTGCCAGCTCACCACCCGGGGATGGCTACACCTTC. This encodes CASSPPGDGYTF. Complete variable domain (other parts from reference TRBV18 and TRBJ1-2): NAGVMQNPRHLVRRRGQEARLRCSPMKGHSHVYWYRQLPEEGLKFMVYLQKENIIDESGMPKERFSAEFPKEGPSILRIQQVVRGDSAAYFCASSPPGDGYTFGSGTRLTVV.

This chain links TRBV5-1 with TRBJ2-3, with 10 nucleotides matching TRBD2. The V gene end was trimmed by 2 bases and the J gene end by 4 bases; junction bases not matched to a gene: 7. Germline lookup yields CDR1 SGHRS and CDR2 YFSETQ. The CDR3 runs to 16 residues. DNA of the CDR3: TGCGCCAGCAGCTTCGGAAATAGCGGGAGGTCAGATACGCAGTATTTT. As protein: CASSFGNSGRSDTQYF.

V gene TRBV9 combines with J gene TRBJ2-3; 11 bases fit TRBD2. Germline V CDR1 and CDR2: SGDLS, YYNGEE. CDR3 length: 16 residues. Trimming removed 4 bases from V and 1 base from J; junction bases left unmatched: 5. In DNA, the CDR3 is TGTGCCAGCAGCCCCGGTAGCGGGGGGGGCACAGATACGCAGTATTTT. Its translation: CASSPGSGGGTDTQYF. The full variable domain, completed using reference TRBV9 and TRBJ2-3, is DSGVTQTPKHLITATGQRVTLRCSPRSGDLSVYWYQQSLDQGLQFLIQYYNGEERAKGNILERFSAQQFPDLHSELNLSSLELGDSALYFCASSPGSGGGTDTQYFGPGTRLTVL.

The V gene is TRBV19, the J gene TRBJ2-7, with D possibly TRBD1 on 5 matching bases. This CDR3 region has 14 residues. CDR1 LNHDA and CDR2 SQIVND come from the germline V gene (reference sequence). The V end lost 3 bases, the J end lost 2 bases, and 11 bases lay between the germline ends. The DNA of the CDR3 is TGTGCCAGTAGTATTCGAAGGGGTCCCTACGAGCAGTACTTC. Encoded protein: CASSIRRGPYEQYF.

J is TRBJ2-7 and V is TRBV6-5; perhaps TRBD2 as D (5 bases). The CDR3 totals 15 residues. CDR1 is MNHEY and CDR2 is SVGAGI in the germline V gene. The V end lost 0 bases, the J end lost 4 bases, and 13 bases lay between the germline ends. The CDR3 sequence is CASSYSGGSGYEQYF. The CDR3 DNA sequence: TGTGCCAGCAGTTACTCAGGTGGCAGCGGATACGAGCAGTACTTC.

This clone was recorded a few times. V and J are TRBV5-6 and TRBJ2-2, with D possibly TRBD2 on 6 matching bases. The ends were cut back, 1 base at V and 3 bases at J, with 16 bases in the middle. Germline V lookup: CDR1 SGHDT, CDR2 YYEEEE. CDR3 size: 17 residues. This chain's CDR3 is CASSLLPGGVDTGELFF. Here the CDR3 DNA reads TGTGCCAGCAGCTTGCTCCCCGGGGGAGTAGACACCGGGGAGCTGTTTTTT.

In nucleotides, the CDR3 is TGTGCCAGTCCTCCCCCGGGGGGCGGACCCCTAATAAAAGCTTTCTTT. This encodes CASPPPGGGPLIKAFF. The J gene is TRBJ1-1, the V gene TRBV28; D might be TRBD1 (6 bases). The germline CDR1 and CDR2 sequences are MDHEN and SYDVKM. Trimming left V 9 bases short and J 9 bases short, with 29 bases between. This CDR3 comprises 16 residues.

The chain carries TRBV2 and TRBJ2-2; D possibly corresponds to TRBD1 (6 bases). CDR3 length: 15 amino acids. Germline V CDR1 and CDR2: SNHLY, FYNNEI. Trimming shortened V by 4 bases and J by 4 bases, and 13 bases separated the two germline ends. In DNA form, the CDR3 reads TGTGCCAGCAGTGCTGACAGGTCGGGCACCGGGGAGCTGTTTTTT. It yields the protein CASSADRSGTGELFF.

This rearrangement joins TRBV2 to TRBJ1-1; 7 nucleotides match TRBD1. V was pared by 8 bases and J by 0 bases, with 3 bases of the junction left unmatched. Germline V CDR1 and CDR2: SNHLY, FYNNEI. This CDR3 comprises 13 residues. The CDR3 DNA follows: TGTGCCAGCTTGACAGGGATGAACACTGAAGCTTTCTTT. Protein sequence: CASLTGMNTEAFF.

CDR3 DNA sequence: TGTGCCAGCAGCTTACCCCGGACAGCCCCCGGGGAGCTGTTTTTT. Its protein product is CASSLPRTAPGELFF. The chain uses TRBV11-2 and TRBJ2-2; D is perhaps TRBD1 (6 bases). CDR1 is SGHAT and CDR2 is FQNNGV in the germline V gene. The CDR3 loop spans 15 amino acids. Trimming removed 2 bases from V and 6 bases from J, with 13 bases in between.

This chain joins TRBV6-6 and TRBJ2-5, with unresolved D. The J call may be in error: the DNA end matches TRBJ2-7 better. CDR3 length: 16 residues. Germline values: CDR1 MNHNY, CDR2 SVGAGI (reference sequence). CDR3 nucleotide sequence: TGTGCCAGCAGCCGCCTAATACTCGGGTTCCCTTACGAGCAGTACTTC. This encodes CASSRLILGFPYEQYF.